The sequence of this TCR beta chain was determined in a study of human T cells and chemical hapten exposure. Study findings and constraints: With DPC sensitization, TCRs exceeding 1 in 1000 frequency showed no change.

V shed 5 bases and J shed 2 bases, with 18 bases lying between them. Germline loops: CDR1 SGHVS, CDR2 FNYEAQ. The CDR3 contains 16 residues. This clonotype was observed a few times. The antigen is not known. MiXCR was run by TCRdb on the RACE reads, yielding one entry per CDR3 protein. The repertoire consists of under 85,000 distinct CDR3 sequences, with 9% to 12% occurring once and the leading ten covering around 6.8%. Time point indicated: patch test 2, 6 weeks after DPC sensitization. Treatment defined: therapeutic diphenylcyclopropenone sensitization with weekly scalp DPC. This material consisted of whole blood, taken in connection with sensitization to the hapten diphenylcyclopropenone (DPC). This chain links TRBV7-6 with TRBJ2-5; TRBD2 is a possible D gene (7 bases). The clonotype comes from a woman in her forties or fifties with alopecia areata. Some clones in this sample may be carry-over from other donors' samples. In DNA, the CDR3 is TGTGCCAGCAGCAAACCCGTGGGGGGGCCTCAAGAGACCCAGTACTTC. Protein: CASSKPVGGPQETQYF.